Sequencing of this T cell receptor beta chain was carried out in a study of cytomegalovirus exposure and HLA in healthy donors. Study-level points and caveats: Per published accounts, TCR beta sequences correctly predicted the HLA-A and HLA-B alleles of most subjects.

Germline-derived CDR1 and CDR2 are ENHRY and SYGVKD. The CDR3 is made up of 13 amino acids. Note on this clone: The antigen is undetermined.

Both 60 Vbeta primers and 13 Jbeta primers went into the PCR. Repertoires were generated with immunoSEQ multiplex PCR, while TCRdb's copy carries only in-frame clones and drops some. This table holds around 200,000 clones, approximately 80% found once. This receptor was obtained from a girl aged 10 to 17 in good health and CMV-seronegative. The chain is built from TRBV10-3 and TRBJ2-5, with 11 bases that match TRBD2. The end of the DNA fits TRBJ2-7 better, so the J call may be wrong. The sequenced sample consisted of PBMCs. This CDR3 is CASGTSGSYEQYF. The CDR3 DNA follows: TGTGCCAGCGGGACTAGCGGATCCTACGAGCAGTACTTC.